This record covers a single TCR beta chain. The antigen is undetermined. These data originate in a study of T cell responses to AZD1222 COVID-19 vaccine. Study results and caveats: Donors skewed white British and female; clonal diversity was possibly underestimated. AZD1222 recipients seropositive at baseline numbered only six. Samples come after the peak T cell response, not at day 14.

Profiling relied on immunoSEQ multiplex PCR, and the TCRdb table lists in-frame clones only, not all of them. This sample has about 120,000 clones, with around nine tenths found just once. CDR1 and CDR2 from the germline V gene are SGHRS and YFSETQ. The CDR3 consists of 13 residues. The V gene end was trimmed by 5 bases and the J gene end by 6 bases; junction bases not matched to a gene: 4. The sample was peripheral blood, taken on day 0 of AZD1222 vaccination. The gene calls are TRBV5-1 and TRBJ1-2; 10 bases match TRBD1. The sequence was obtained from an adult in good health. The CDR3 spells CASRAGTGDGYTF. The CDR3 bases are TGCGCCAGCAGGGCCGGGACAGGGGATGGCTACACCTTC.